In this sample, the clone carrying this T cell receptor (beta chain) turned up a few times. Its antigen is not identified. Researchers reported sorting CD4+ naive, central memory, regulatory and stem cell-like memory cells via CD45RO/CCR7/CD25/CD127/CD95/CD27. Without exception, sorted populations had purity beyond 95%. This CDR3 contains 15 residues. The V gene lost 0 bases and the J gene lost 4 bases, with 11 bases spanning the gap. CDR1 is SGHRS and CDR2 is YFSETQ in the germline V gene. This sample was taken from a study of beta chain features in type 1 diabetes. Study results and limitations: Whether HLA type influences TCRB rearrangement remained unresolved here. Researchers report that Type 1 diabetes patients had moderately but significantly shorter TCRB CDR3s across all four CD4+ subsets.

Of the isolated RNA, all was reverse transcribed, and so the sequenced material was expressed TCRB transcripts. The table came from immunoSEQ multiplex PCR; TCRdb's copy has only in-frame clones and leaves some out. Of around 170,000 clones listed, approximately 8.8% are singletons. The sample was central memory CD4+ T cells from blood. The chain is built from TRBV5-1 and TRBJ2-1; weak D call: TRBD2 (5 bases). The sequence was collected from a woman aged 25 to 39 with type 1 diabetes. CDR3 coding DNA: TGCGCCAGCAGCTTGGAGAGCGGCCTATACAATGAGCAGTTCTTC. Amino acids: CASSLESGLYNEQFF.